This T cell receptor (beta chain) was documented in a study of blood T cell repertoires in COVID-19. Cohort assignment relied on participant-reported clinical history. The CDR3 loop spans 13 amino acids. Per the germline V gene, CDR1 is LNHDA and CDR2 is SQIVND (reference sequence). The V gene lost 2 bases and the J gene lost 8 bases, with 12 bases spanning the gap. Sequencing used immunoSEQ multiplex PCR; TCRdb keeps in-frame clones, though not all of them. Here the sample spans 400,000 to 500,000 clones, approximately 90% being singletons. The sequence was obtained from a woman in her late teens or twenties who had been exposed to COVID-19. The chain couples TRBV19 to TRBJ1-2; the D is unclear. The sample comprised PBMCs or T cells enriched from blood (not recorded which). CDR3 nucleotide sequence: TGTGCCAGTAGTATAAACGGCGGTACGGGCTACACCTTC. Protein sequence: CASSINGGTGYTF.